Listed below are T cell receptor beta chains from one sample, sequenced in a study of cytomegalovirus exposure and HLA in healthy donors. The table came from immunoSEQ multiplex PCR; TCRdb's copy has only in-frame clones and leaves some out. This sample has about 150,000 clones, with approximately 86% found just once. Sequenced material: PBMCs. The receptor source for this set is a young woman in good health and CMV-seronegative. CDR3s leave out the opening cysteine and the closing phenylalanine or tryptophan. Fields, in order: CDR3 protein, V gene.

cdr3_aa: ASGVEDRAFTYEQY
v_call: TRBV9

cdr3_aa: ASSDEIGRIEAYEQF
v_call: TRBV2

cdr3_aa: ASSPLSTDTQY
v_call: TRBV5-6

cdr3_aa: ASSGPTIATRTYEQY
v_call: TRBV5-8

cdr3_aa: ASSLWTGGDGYT
v_call: TRBV7-9

cdr3_aa: ASSGGGGNTEAF
v_call: TRBV27

cdr3_aa: ASTRREFGYEQY
v_call: TRBV5-1

cdr3_aa: ASSLGPTGQGGNEQF
v_call: TRBV7-7

cdr3_aa: ASSQDGQGTAETQY
v_call: TRBV7-2

cdr3_aa: ASSYTRQRSEQY
v_call: TRBV6-6

cdr3_aa: ASSIRGRDNQPQH
v_call: TRBV19

cdr3_aa: ASSDELSGANVLT
v_call: TRBV6-1

cdr3_aa: ASSDSDRAEAF
v_call: TRBV6-4

cdr3_aa: ASSQPVTGRNSPLH
v_call: TRBV4-1

cdr3_aa: ASSPTAGSNTGELF
v_call: TRBV5-1

cdr3_aa: ASSGLLALSYNEQF
v_call: TRBV2

cdr3_aa: ATSQGGDTDTQY
v_call: TRBV15

cdr3_aa: ASSYSGF
v_call: TRBV6-5

cdr3_aa: ASRDPPGMNTEAF
v_call: TRBV6-1

cdr3_aa: ASGGARDEQF
v_call: TRBV6-6

cdr3_aa: ASSTPTGALYNEQF
v_call: TRBV5-6

cdr3_aa: ASTWTGPYNSPLH
v_call: TRBV2

cdr3_aa: ASSAGAGVTQY
v_call: TRBV27

cdr3_aa: ASSPGTLAGNQPQH
v_call: TRBV5-1

cdr3_aa: ASSLERANTGELF
v_call: TRBV5-1

cdr3_aa: ASSLTEHNEQF
v_call: TRBV5-5

cdr3_aa: ASSMDRGEDQPQH
v_call: TRBV5-4

cdr3_aa: ASSPRAYQETQY
v_call: TRBV18

cdr3_aa: SVEQNYEQY
v_call: TRBV29-1

cdr3_aa: ASGWGLPSYEQY
v_call: TRBV6-5

cdr3_aa: ATGRTGGYNEQF
v_call: TRBV28

cdr3_aa: ASSPLAGELYYEQY
v_call: TRBV27

cdr3_aa: ASSQTGTGGETQY
v_call: TRBV5-4

cdr3_aa: ASSSQGDSGNTIY
v_call: TRBV7-9

cdr3_aa: ASSLYMHLFMNTEAF
v_call: TRBV28

cdr3_aa: ASSETGDTEAF
v_call: TRBV6-1

cdr3_aa: ASNPYGGRTHT
v_call: TRBV2

cdr3_aa: ASSGRDRVDTEAF
v_call: TRBV7-9

cdr3_aa: SSRTGGYGYT
v_call: TRBV29-1

cdr3_aa: AWSFQRGAFNEKLF
v_call: TRBV30

cdr3_aa: ASSFGGRAGDEQF
v_call: TRBV11-3

cdr3_aa: ASSQVLVRTGLSKNIQY
v_call: TRBV4-2

cdr3_aa: AWSRLSGPQVGYGYT
v_call: TRBV30

cdr3_aa: ASSLLGGRVNGYT
v_call: TRBV27

cdr3_aa: ASSGTSGGNTGELF
v_call: TRBV6-6

cdr3_aa: ATSRDREGTGNTIY
v_call: TRBV15

cdr3_aa: ASSLAPRGAF
v_call: TRBV7-2

cdr3_aa: ASSQQAGEGYEQY
v_call: TRBV6-4

cdr3_aa: ASSPPGQGIYEQY
v_call: TRBV19

cdr3_aa: ASSLGGRGNNEQF
v_call: TRBV5-1

cdr3_aa: ASSRWSSPLH
v_call: TRBV27

cdr3_aa: ASSYRTGGGDGYT
v_call: TRBV6-5

cdr3_aa: ASSESGGTEAF
v_call: TRBV10-1

cdr3_aa: ASSENAGGLAETQY
v_call: TRBV2

cdr3_aa: ASSLADRHTEAF
v_call: TRBV7-9

cdr3_aa: ASSYEGMNTEAF
v_call: TRBV6-5

cdr3_aa: ASSGTAGDGANVLT
v_call: TRBV6-4

cdr3_aa: ASSRGNEQY
v_call: TRBV6-5

cdr3_aa: ASSLKRRTWGRETQY
v_call: TRBV5-6